This T cell receptor beta chain was profiled in a study of blood T cells in healthy people across ages. Deletions cut 2 bases from V and 7 bases from J, with 24 bases between. This CDR3 is 18 amino acids long. Next came a second PCR, run for about 7 to 12 cycles, which used a sample-barcoded 5' primer along with a J-beta primer mix. TCRdb reprocessed the 5' RACE reads with MiXCR, giving one entry per CDR3 protein. The sample records hundreds of thousands of distinct CDR3 sequences, 56% being singletons. There are a few counts of this clonotype. The V gene is TRBV12-3 or TRBV12-4, the J gene TRBJ2-1, with a tentative D call TRBD2 (6 bases). The TCR sequence derives from a man aged 35 to 55 in good health. Source material: blood. CDR3 region: CASSLRLWGVDRKNEQFF. The CDR3 DNA reads TGTGCCAGCAGTTTACGCCTTTGGGGGGTCGACAGAAAAAATGAGCAGTTCTTC.